The 17 T cell receptor beta chains presented below share a single source sample, sequenced in a study of blood T cells in healthy people across ages. A second PCR of about 7 to 11 cycles used a sample-barcoded 5' primer and a J-beta primer mix. TCRdb called the 5' RACE reads again in MiXCR, with one record for every CDR3 protein. The sample gives roughly 800,000 distinct CDR3 sequences, just under 25% of which show up once; roughly 9% is in the top ten. In addition, the sample was reused for a study of T cells of mothers and their children.

The sample comprised blood. These receptors all come from a boy aged 5-17 years in good health.

The genes are TRBV19 and TRBJ2-5; D remains unclear. V lost 11 bases, J lost 5 bases, and 9 bases lay in between. The germline gives CDR1 LNHDA, CDR2 SQIVND (reference sequence). This CDR3 is built from 10 residues. The CDR3, as DNA: TGTGCCTCTGAGGTGGAGACCCAGTACTTC. Protein: CASEVETQYF.

Turning to this clonotype: A junction boundary mismatches the germline segment, possibly from a read error. The chain recombines TRBV29-1 with TRBJ2-5, with D possibly TRBD1 on 6 matching bases. Germline values: CDR1 SQVTM, CDR2 ANQGSEA. The CDR3 is made up of 13 amino acids. CDR3 in amino acids: CSFQGTIQEAQYF. CDR3 in DNA: TGCAGCTTCCAGGGGACAATACAAGAGGCCCAGTACTTC.

The chain joins TRBV11-2 to TRBJ2-2; possibly TRBD2 for D (6 bases). The germline gives CDR1 SGHAT, CDR2 FQNNGV. V lost 1 base to trimming and J lost 0 bases, with 9 bases between them. This CDR3 is 16 amino acids long. As DNA, the CDR3 is TGTGCCAGCAGCTTAGTTGGGACTCCGAACACCGGGGAGCTGTTTTTT. It is translated as CASSLVGTPNTGELFF. The full variable domain, completed using reference TRBV11-2 and TRBJ2-2, is EAGVAQSPRYKIIEKRQSVAFWCNPISGHATLYWYQQILGQGPKLLIQFQNNGVVDDSQLPKDRFSAERLKGVDSTLKIQPAKLEDSAVYLCASSLVGTPNTGELFFGEGSRLTVL.

This clonotype was observed a few times. This chain joins TRBV28 and TRBJ2-1; D not resolved. In germline, CDR1 is MDHEN, CDR2 SYDVKM. V was pared by 5 bases and J by 2 bases, with 13 bases between. The CDR3 loop spans 15 amino acids. The CDR3: CASSPLGEAYNEQFF. The CDR3 DNA sequence: TGTGCCAGCAGTCCCCTAGGAGAAGCCTACAATGAGCAGTTCTTC.

The chain recombines TRBV6-5 with TRBJ2-7; 12 bases are a match to TRBD2. The germline gives CDR1 MNHEY, CDR2 SVGAGI. CDR3 length: 15 residues. V lost 6 bases, J lost 4 bases, and 7 bases stayed unmatched. DNA for the CDR3: TGTGCCAGCAGACTAGCGGGAGGTCTAAAGTACGAGCAGTACTTC. This encodes CASRLAGGLKYEQYF.

This chain links TRBV12-3 or TRBV12-4 with TRBJ2-1; TRBD2 might be the D (6 bases). The CDR3 spans 13 residues. With 6 bases removed from V and 8 bases from J, the gap between germline ends came to 14 bases. In DNA form, the CDR3 reads TGTGCCAGCAGGAACCTTAGCGGTTATGAGCAGTTCTTC. Protein sequence: CASRNLSGYEQFF.

This clonotype was observed a few times. The rearrangement uses TRBV7-9 and TRBJ1-2; D ambiguous. Germline V gene sequence: CDR1 SEHNR, CDR2 FQNEAQ (reference sequence). V was pared by 0 bases and J by 8 bases, with 16 bases between. This CDR3 region has 15 residues. The CDR3 reads CASSLAGETVHGYTF. The CDR3 bases are TGTGCCAGCAGCTTAGCTGGAGAAACAGTACACGGCTACACCTTC.

The CDR3 coding sequence is TGTGCCAGCACCCCATGGGCGGACCACACAGATACGCAGTATTTT. As protein: CASTPWADHTDTQYF. The chain carries TRBV6-1 and TRBJ2-3; the D is unclear. This CDR3 is 15 amino acids long. The V gene's germline CDR1 is MNHNS and CDR2 SASEGT. V shed 7 bases and J shed 2 bases, with 16 bases lying between them.

This clonotype was found a few times. The chain links TRBV29-1 to TRBJ2-1, with 10 bases fitting TRBD2. Germline-derived CDR1 and CDR2 are SQVTM and ANQGSEA. The CDR3 extends over 14 amino acids. V trimming: 6 bases; J trimming: 4 bases; junction bases outside the gene matches: 6. CDR3 DNA sequence: TGCAGCGTAGACGGACTAGCGGTTTACAATGAGCAGTTCTTC. Amino acid sequence: CSVDGLAVYNEQFF.

V usage is TRBV28 and J usage is TRBJ2-1; TRBD2 agrees at 11 bases. CDR1 MDHEN and CDR2 SYDVKM come from the germline V gene. CDR3 length equals 15 residues. The ends lost 5 bases at V and 9 bases at J; junction bases unmatched: 9. The CDR3 here is CASSELAGERGEQFF. In DNA form, the CDR3 reads TGTGCCAGCAGTGAACTAGCGGGAGAAAGGGGTGAGCAGTTCTTC.

This clonotype occurred once. V is TRBV24-1 and J is TRBJ2-1; 10 nucleotides match TRBD2. After removal of 7 bases from V and 8 bases from J, the junction contained 7 bases not matched to a gene. CDR3 length: 14 residues. The germline CDR1 and CDR2 sequences are KGHDR and SFDVKD. CDR3 loop: CATRASGSEDEQFF. The CDR3 DNA reads as TGTGCCACCAGGGCTAGCGGGAGTGAGGATGAGCAGTTCTTC.

This clonotype was picked up a small number of times. J is TRBJ2-1 and V is TRBV11-2; the match to TRBD1 covers 12 bases. The J segment lost 4 bases and the V segment lost 1 base, leaving 5 bases of the junction unmatched. This CDR3 region has 17 residues. Per the germline V gene, CDR1 is SGHAT and CDR2 is FQNNGV. The CDR3 DNA is TGTGCCAGCAGCTTAGGGGGGACAGGGGGCGCATACAATGAGCAGTTCTTC. This translates into CASSLGGTGGAYNEQFF.

The chain links TRBV12-3 or TRBV12-4 to TRBJ1-4; no clear D gene. The CDR3 covers 14 residues. Trimming removed 6 bases at V and 5 bases at J, with 13 bases between. The chain's CDR3 is CASSHVLGNEKLFF. In nucleotides, the CDR3 is TGTGCCAGCAGCCACGTACTTGGGAATGAAAAACTGTTTTTT.

This clonotype was observed a handful of times. The chain combines TRBV29-1 with TRBJ2-1; TRBD2 matches at 7 bases. V was pared by 6 bases and J by 9 bases, with 8 bases of the junction left unmatched. The CDR3 consists of 12 residues. The germline V gene has CDR1 SQVTM and CDR2 ANQGSEA. The CDR3 DNA is TGCAGCGTCCGGACTAGTCCCATTGAGCAGTTCTTC. Protein sequence: CSVRTSPIEQFF.

Only a few counts were recorded for this clonotype. The chain is built from TRBV2 and TRBJ2-7, with a possible D match to TRBD1 (5 bases). This CDR3 contains 14 residues. In germline, CDR1 is SNHLY, CDR2 FYNNEI. Between the trimmed V and J ends, which lost 6 bases and 2 bases, there was a span of 14 bases. CDR3 protein: CASRDNWVPYEQYF. CDR3 in DNA: TGTGCCAGCAGGGACAACTGGGTTCCCTACGAGCAGTACTTC. Full variable domain (rest looked up from reference TRBV2 and TRBJ2-7): EPEVTQTPSHQVTQMGQEVILRCVPISNHLYFYWYRQILGQKVEFLVSFYNNEISEKSEIFDDQFSVERPDGSNFTLKIRSTKLEDSAMYFCASRDNWVPYEQYFGPGTRLTVT.

V gene TRBV29-1 combines with J gene TRBJ2-7, with unresolved D. Germline CDR1 reads SQVTM; CDR2 reads ANQGSEA. Trimming cost V 6 bases and J 0 bases, with 9 bases left between them. There are 12 residues in the CDR3. CDR3 coding DNA: TGCAGCGTCCACGACTCCTCCTACGAGCAGTACTTC. Protein sequence: CSVHDSSYEQYF.

V is TRBV29-1 and J is TRBJ2-3; TRBD1 is a possible D gene (5 bases). The CDR3 is 14 amino acids. Germline values: CDR1 SQVTM, CDR2 ANQGSEA. V lost 4 bases, J lost 2 bases, and 13 bases lay in between. The CDR3 protein is CSVVEGASTDTQYF. The CDR3 DNA reads as TGCAGCGTTGTGGAAGGGGCGTCCACAGATACGCAGTATTTT.